This T cell receptor beta chain was recorded in a study of monozygotic twins with inflammatory bowel disease. No DNA is given; TCRdb re-called the 5' RACE reads and lists each CDR3 protein once. This table holds more than 300,000 distinct CDR3 sequences. Worth noting for this clonotype: Its antigen remains unknown.

CDR1 and CDR2 (germline): LGHNA, YSLEER. This CDR3 has 18 amino acids. Whole-study findings and limits: Telling apart the different T cell subtypes was not possible.

This receptor was taken from a human donor with ulcerative colitis or Crohn's disease, or a healthy co-twin of an affected twin (not recorded which). The specimen sequenced was blood. This rearrangement joins TRBV4-3 to TRBJ2-4; TCRdb's D call of TRBD1 is untestable without DNA. CDR3 loop: CASSHPPGTGRRENIQYF.